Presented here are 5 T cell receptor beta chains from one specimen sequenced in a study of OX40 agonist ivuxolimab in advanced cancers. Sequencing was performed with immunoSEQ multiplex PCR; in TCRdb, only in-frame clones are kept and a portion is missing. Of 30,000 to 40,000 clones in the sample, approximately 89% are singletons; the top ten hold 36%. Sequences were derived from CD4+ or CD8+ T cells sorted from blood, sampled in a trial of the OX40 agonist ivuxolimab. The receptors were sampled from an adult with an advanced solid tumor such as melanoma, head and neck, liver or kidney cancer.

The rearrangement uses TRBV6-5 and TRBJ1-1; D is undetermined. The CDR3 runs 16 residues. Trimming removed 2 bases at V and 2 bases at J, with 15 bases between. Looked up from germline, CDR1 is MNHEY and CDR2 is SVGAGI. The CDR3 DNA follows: TGTGCCAGCAGTTACCCGAACGCGTTCGGTAACACTGAAGCTTTCTTT. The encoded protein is CASSYPNAFGNTEAFF.

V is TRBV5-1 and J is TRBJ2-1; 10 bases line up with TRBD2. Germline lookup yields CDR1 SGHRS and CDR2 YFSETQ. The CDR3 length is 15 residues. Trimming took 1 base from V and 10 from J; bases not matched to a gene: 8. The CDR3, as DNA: TGCGCCAGCAGCTTGAGGTTAGCGGGGGGTGAGGAGCAGTTCTTC. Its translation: CASSLRLAGGEEQFF. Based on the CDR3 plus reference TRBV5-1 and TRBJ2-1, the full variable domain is KAGVTQTPRYLIKTRGQQVTLSCSPISGHRSVSWYQQTPGQGLQFLFEYFSETQRNKGNFPGRFSGRQFSNSRSEMNVSTLELGDSALYLCASSLRLAGGEEQFFGPGTRLTVL.

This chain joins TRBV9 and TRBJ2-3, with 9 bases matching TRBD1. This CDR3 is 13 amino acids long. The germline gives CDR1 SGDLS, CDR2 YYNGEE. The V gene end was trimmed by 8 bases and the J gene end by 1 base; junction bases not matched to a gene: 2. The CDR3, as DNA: TGTGCCAGTGGGACAGGGCGCACAGATACGCAGTATTTT. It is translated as CASGTGRTDTQYF.

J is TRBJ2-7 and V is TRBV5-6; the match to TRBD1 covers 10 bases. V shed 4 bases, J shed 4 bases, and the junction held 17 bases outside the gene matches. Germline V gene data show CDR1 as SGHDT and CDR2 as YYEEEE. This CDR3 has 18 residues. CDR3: CASSAGTGDRRDLYEQYF. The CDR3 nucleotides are TGTGCCAGCAGCGCCGGGACAGGGGACCGACGGGACTTATACGAGCAGTACTTC.

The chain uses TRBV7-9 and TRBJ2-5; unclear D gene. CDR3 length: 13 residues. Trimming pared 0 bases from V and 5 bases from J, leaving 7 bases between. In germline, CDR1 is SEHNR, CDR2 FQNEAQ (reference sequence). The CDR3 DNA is TGTGCCAGCAGCTTAGCGCTGAGGGAGACCCAGTACTTC. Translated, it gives CASSLALRETQYF.